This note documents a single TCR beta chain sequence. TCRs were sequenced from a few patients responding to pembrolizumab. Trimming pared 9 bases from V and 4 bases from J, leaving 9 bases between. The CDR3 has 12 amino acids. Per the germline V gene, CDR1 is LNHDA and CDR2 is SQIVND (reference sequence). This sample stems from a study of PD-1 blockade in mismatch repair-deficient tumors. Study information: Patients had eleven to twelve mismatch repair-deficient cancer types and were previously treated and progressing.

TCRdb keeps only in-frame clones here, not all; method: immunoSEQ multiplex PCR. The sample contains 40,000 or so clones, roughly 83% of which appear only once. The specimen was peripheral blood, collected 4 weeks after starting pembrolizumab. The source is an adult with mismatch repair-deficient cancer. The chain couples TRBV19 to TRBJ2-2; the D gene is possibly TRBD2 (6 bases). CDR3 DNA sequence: TGTGCCAGCGGGGGATTCACCGGGGAGCTGTTTTTT. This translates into CASGGFTGELFF. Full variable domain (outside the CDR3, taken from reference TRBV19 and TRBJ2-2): DGGITQSPKYLFRKEGQNVTLSCEQNLNHDAMYWYRQDPGQGLRLIYYSQIVNDFQKGDIAEGYSVSREKKESFPLTVTSAQKNPTAFYLCASGGFTGELFFGEGSRLTVL.